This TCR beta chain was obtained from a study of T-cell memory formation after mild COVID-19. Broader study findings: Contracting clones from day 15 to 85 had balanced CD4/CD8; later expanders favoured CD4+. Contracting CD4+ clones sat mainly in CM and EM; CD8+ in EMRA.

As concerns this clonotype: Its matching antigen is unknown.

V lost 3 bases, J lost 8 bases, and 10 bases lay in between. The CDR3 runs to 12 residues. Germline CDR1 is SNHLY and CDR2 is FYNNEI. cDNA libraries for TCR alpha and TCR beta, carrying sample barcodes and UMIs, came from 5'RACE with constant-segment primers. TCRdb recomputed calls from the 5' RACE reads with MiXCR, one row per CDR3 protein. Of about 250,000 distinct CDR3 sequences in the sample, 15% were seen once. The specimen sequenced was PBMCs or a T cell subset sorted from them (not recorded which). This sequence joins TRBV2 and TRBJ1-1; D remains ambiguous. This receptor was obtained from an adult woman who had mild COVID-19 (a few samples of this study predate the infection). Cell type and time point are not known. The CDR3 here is CASSEFGMEAFF. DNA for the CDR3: TGTGCCAGCAGTGAGTTCGGAATGGAAGCTTTCTTT.